What follows are 22 T cell receptor beta chains derived from one specimen sequenced in a study of T-cell memory formation after mild COVID-19. TCRdb recomputed calls from the 5' RACE reads with MiXCR, one row per CDR3 protein. The sample has 110,000 to 150,000 distinct CDR3 sequences; less than 25% are singletons. Material: PBMCs or a T cell subset sorted from them (not recorded which). These receptors were collected from an adult woman who had mild COVID-19 (a few samples of this study predate the infection). Cell type and time point are not known.

The chain has TRBV11-1 and TRBJ2-7, with a possible D match to TRBD1 (6 bases). Germline CDR1 is SGHAT and CDR2 is FQDESV (reference sequence). The CDR3 spans 14 residues. V shed 5 bases and J shed 6 bases, with 17 bases lying between them. CDR3 residues: CASSASRGPGEQYF. Written as DNA, the CDR3 is TGTGCCAGCAGCGCTAGCAGGGGTCCAGGCGAGCAGTACTTC. The full variable domain, with the rest looked up from reference TRBV11-1 and TRBJ2-7, is EAEVAQSPRYKITEKSQAVAFWCDPISGHATLYWYRQILGQGPELLVQFQDESVVDDSQLPKDRFSAERLKGVDSTLKIQPAELGDSAMYLCASSASRGPGEQYFGPGTRLTVT.

This sequence joins TRBV29-1 and TRBJ1-1; 7 bases are a match to TRBD1. The CDR3 covers 14 residues. Germline V gene data show CDR1 as SQVTM and CDR2 as ANQGSEA. The junction had 9 bases not matched to a gene; V was cut back by 1 base and J by 7 bases. CDR3 loop: CSVEVLDRFHEAFF. DNA of the CDR3: TGCAGCGTTGAAGTCTTGGACAGGTTCCATGAAGCTTTCTTT.

This chain connects TRBV19 to TRBJ2-7; D is unclear. CDR3 length: 13 residues. V was shortened by 8 bases and J by 2 bases, with 13 bases between the two germline ends. From germline, CDR1 is LNHDA and CDR2 SQIVND (reference sequence). The CDR3 is CASAYSRTYEQYF. DNA of the CDR3: TGTGCCAGTGCCTACTCAAGGACCTACGAGCAGTACTTC.

This clonotype turned up a few times. For the CDR3, the DNA is TGCGCCAGCAGCCAAGGAGGATCCTATGGCTACACCTTC. Translating gives CASSQGGSYGYTF. V usage is TRBV4-3 and J usage is TRBJ1-2; D unclear. Trimming stripped 1 base from V and 4 bases from J, with 7 bases between. Germline V gene data show CDR1 as LGHNA and CDR2 as YSLEER. This CDR3 is 13 amino acids long.

This chain connects TRBV12-3 or TRBV12-4 to TRBJ2-5, with TRBD2 matching over 14 bases. CDR3 length: 17 residues. Trimming removed 8 bases from V and 3 bases from J; junction bases left unmatched: 11. The CDR3 DNA sequence: TGTGCCAGCGGTAACGGACTAGCGGGAGGCGTGGAAGAGACCCAGTACTTC. It translates to CASGNGLAGGVEETQYF.

In this sample, this clonotype turned up a few times. V gene TRBV7-9 combines with J gene TRBJ2-7; 9 bases agree with TRBD2. After removal of 5 bases from V and 3 bases from J, the junction contained 11 bases not matched to a gene. Germline V gives CDR1 SEHNR, CDR2 FQNEAQ (reference sequence). This CDR3 has 16 amino acids. The CDR3 DNA follows: TGTGCCAGCAGCCCCGGTCCGCTAGCGGGAAACTACGAGCAGTACTTC. Translated: CASSPGPLAGNYEQYF.

The chain links TRBV4-1 to TRBJ2-7; either TRBD1 or TRBD2 may fit D (5 bases each). This CDR3 is 11 amino acids long. Trimming removed 3 bases at V and 10 bases at J, with 10 bases between. Germline loops: CDR1 MGHRA, CDR2 YSYEKL. CDR3: CASSQTGRQYF. CDR3 bases: TGCGCCAGCAGCCAGACGGGACGTCAGTACTTC.

There are a few counts of this clonotype. The rearrangement joins TRBV9 to TRBJ2-3; the D gene is possibly TRBD2 (6 bases). Germline V gene data show CDR1 as SGDLS and CDR2 as YYNGEE. The CDR3 totals 16 residues. V lost 3 bases and J 4 bases, leaving 18 bases between the germline ends. In DNA form, the CDR3 reads TGTGCCAGCAGCGCAGACTCGGGACTTCCCCCAGATACGCAGTATTTT. Encoded protein: CASSADSGLPPDTQYF.

This clonotype was observed a handful of times. The chain uses TRBV24-1 and TRBJ2-1; D call uncertain. CDR3 length: 12 amino acids. The V and J ends lost 4 bases and 13 bases respectively, with 13 bases between them. From germline, CDR1 is KGHDR and CDR2 SFDVKD. The CDR3 here is CATSEKAPRQFF. The CDR3 coding sequence is TGTGCCACCAGTGAGAAGGCCCCCCGCCAGTTCTTC.

The CDR3 is CASSLPGHTASYEQYF. The CDR3 DNA reads TGTGCCAGCAGCCTCCCGGGACATACGGCCTCCTACGAGCAGTACTTC. V usage is TRBV11-3 and J usage is TRBJ2-7, with D maybe TRBD1 (6 bases). Germline CDR1 SGHNT, CDR2 YENEEA. The CDR3 spans 16 residues. The germline V and J ends were trimmed by 5 bases and 0 bases, with 17 bases remaining between them.

The table lists this clonotype with a few counts. This chain links TRBV29-1 with TRBJ2-2; a weak D match, TRBD2 (5 bases). Germline V gene lookup returns CDR1 SQVTM and CDR2 ANQGSEA. V lost 3 bases, J lost 6 bases, and 11 bases lay in between. The CDR3 runs to 13 residues. Here the CDR3 reads CSVDAEVPGELFF. The CDR3, as DNA: TGCAGCGTTGATGCGGAGGTCCCCGGGGAGCTGTTTTTT.

This clonotype came up a few times. This chain connects TRBV7-9 to TRBJ1-5, with D maybe TRBD1 (5 bases). Per germline, CDR1 SEHNR and CDR2 FQNEAQ (reference sequence). V was pared by 1 base and J by 10 bases, with 14 bases between. CDR3 length: 14 amino acids. CDR3 nucleotide sequence: TGTGCCAGCAGCTTAGTGGCGGGGGATGGTCCCCAGCATTTT. Encoded protein: CASSLVAGDGPQHF.

This clonotype was recorded a few times. The V and J genes are TRBV20-1 and TRBJ2-1; 12 bases line up with TRBD2. Trimming removed 3 bases from V and 3 bases from J; junction bases left unmatched: 0. Per germline, CDR1 DFQATT and CDR2 SNEGSKA (reference sequence). The CDR3 has 14 residues. The CDR3 reads CSARGLAGYNEQFF. CDR3 in DNA: TGCAGTGCTAGGGGACTAGCGGGCTACAATGAGCAGTTCTTC.

This sequence joins TRBV20-1 and TRBJ2-1; TRBD1 aligns across 7 bases. V trimming: 6 bases; J trimming: 4 bases; junction bases outside the gene matches: 12. The CDR3 sequence is 15 residues long. Germline V gives CDR1 DFQATT, CDR2 SNEGSKA (reference sequence). DNA for the CDR3: TGCAGTGCGCTACCCCGGGACAGCGCTTACAATGAGCAGTTCTTC. This codes for CSALPRDSAYNEQFF.

V and J are TRBV20-1 and TRBJ1-1, with no clear D. CDR1 and CDR2 from the germline V gene are DFQATT and SNEGSKA (reference sequence). The CDR3 has 12 residues. The germline V and J ends were trimmed by 3 bases and 4 bases, with 9 bases remaining between them. The CDR3 DNA is TGCAGTGCTAGGGGCCCGAGCACTGAAGCTTTCTTT. It encodes CSARGPSTEAFF.

This clonotype was observed a few times. The rearrangement joins TRBV7-2 to TRBJ2-3; no clear D gene. The CDR3 is 16 residues long. Per the germline V gene, CDR1 is SGHTA and CDR2 is FQGNSA. V lost 3 bases, J lost 4 bases, and 17 bases lay in between. The CDR3 nucleotides are TGTGCCAGCAGCTTGTATCGGACCCTACGAGCAGATACGCAGTATTTT. As protein: CASSLYRTLRADTQYF.

This clonotype was counted only a few times. The chain has TRBV11-2 and TRBJ1-1; D ambiguous. The CDR3 totals 14 residues. Germline V gene sequence: CDR1 SGHAT, CDR2 FQNNGV. Trimming left V 2 bases short and J 8 bases short, with 15 bases between. CDR3 residues: CASSLWQEIPEAFF. CDR3 nucleotides: TGTGCCAGCAGCTTATGGCAGGAAATTCCCGAAGCTTTCTTT.

The table lists this clonotype with a few counts. This chain links TRBV7-9 with TRBJ2-3; the match to TRBD2 covers 8 bases. This CDR3 is 14 amino acids long. Germline V CDR1 and CDR2: SEHNR, FQNEAQ (reference sequence). V shed 4 bases and J 3 bases; nucleotides not matched to a gene: 3. This CDR3 reads CASSWTSSTDTQYF. The CDR3 bases are TGTGCCAGCAGCTGGACTAGCTCGACAGATACGCAGTATTTT.

The J gene is TRBJ2-1, the V gene TRBV7-9, with TRBD1 matching over 10 bases. Per the germline V gene, CDR1 is SEHNR and CDR2 is FQNEAQ (reference sequence). The CDR3 is made up of 17 amino acids. J gave up 5 bases and V 2 bases, and 9 bases lay outside the gene matches. Here the CDR3 DNA reads TGTGCCAGCAGCTTAACAAAGGACAGGGGGTTCAACAATGAGCAGTTCTTC. This sequence encodes CASSLTKDRGFNNEQFF.

The DNA of the CDR3 is TGTGCCAGCAGCTTTGGGGGGGATGAGCAGTTCTTC. Translating it yields CASSFGGDEQFF. V and J are TRBV11-2 and TRBJ2-1; 7 bases line up with TRBD2. The CDR3 sequence is 12 residues long. Germline lookup yields CDR1 SGHAT and CDR2 FQNNGV. Unmatched junction bases numbered 1, after V lost 3 bases and J lost 8 bases.

This chain joins TRBV7-3 and TRBJ2-3; 15 bases match TRBD2. Germline V CDR1 and CDR2: SGHTA, FQGTGA. The junction had 4 bases not matched to a gene; V was cut back by 5 bases and J by 4 bases. The CDR3 loop spans 16 amino acids. The CDR3 nucleotides are TGTGCCAGCAGCCCTGGACTAGCGGGGGGGTCAGATACGCAGTATTTT. It codes for CASSPGLAGGSDTQYF. The whole variable domain, filled in from reference TRBV7-3 and TRBJ2-3, reads GAGVSQTPSNKVTEKGKYVELRCDPISGHTALYWYRQSLGQGPEFLIYFQGTGAADDSGLPNDRFFAVRPEGSVSTLKIQRTERGDSAVYLCASSPGLAGGSDTQYFGPGTRLTVL.

This clonotype was observed a handful of times. The J gene is TRBJ2-5, the V gene TRBV7-9; a possible D gene is TRBD1 (5 bases). This CDR3 comprises 15 residues. Germline lookup yields CDR1 SEHNR and CDR2 FQNEAQ (reference sequence). Deletions cut 3 bases from V and 1 base from J, with 12 bases between. DNA for the CDR3: TGTGCCAGCAGCTTGGTCCCAGGGCTCCAAGAGACCCAGTACTTC. Protein sequence: CASSLVPGLQETQYF.